Listed below are T cell receptor beta chains from one sample, sequenced in a study of shared clonotypes between healthy human individuals. The method was immunoSEQ multiplex PCR; TCRdb's version includes in-frame clones alone and lacks a portion of them. This sample has roughly 300,000 clones; roughly 70% occur once, and the top ten carry 10%. The source material was memory CD4+ T cells sorted from blood. These receptor sequences come from a man aged 30 to 39 in good health. The CDR3 runs from the conserved cysteine through the conserved F or W. Fields, in order: V gene, CDR3 protein.

>TRBV19
CASTADRTPQHF
>TRBV19
CASKGTPQETQYF
>TRBV7-2
CASSLSGTGIYEQYF
>TRBV29-1
CSVNFRATDTQYF
>TRBV18
CASSRDRSSYEQYF
>TRBV5-1
CASSPTGSTYNEQFF
>TRBV28
CASSPGWETQYF
>TRBV7-2
CASSIWVSTDTQYF
>TRBV6-4
CASSDSSTGGRSTEAFF
>TRBV9
CASSVMGGQDTQYF
>TRBV28
CASSGGDGRQETQYF
>TRBV5-1
CASSSDGQFEQYF
>TRBV9
CASSVGRGDRGHEQYF
>TRBV29-1
CSVVTGGYGYTF
>TRBV18
CASSQGLAGGDEQFF
>TRBV27
CASSFWGGQPQHF